These 13 T cell receptor beta chains were sequenced from one sample in a study of blood T cells in healthy people across ages. The second PCR ran roughly 7 to 12 cycles with a sample-barcoded 5' primer and J-beta primers. MiXCR, applied by TCRdb to the 5' RACE reads, yields one record per CDR3 protein. The sample lists hundreds of thousands of distinct CDR3 sequences, around 25% occurring once. These data also featured in a second study, about T cells of mothers and their children.

Sample: blood. Every receptor here comes from a boy between 5 and 17 years old in good health.

This clonotype has only a few counts. The J gene is TRBJ2-7, the V gene TRBV28; 11 bases are shared with TRBD2. CDR1 is MDHEN and CDR2 is SYDVKM in the germline V gene. CDR3 length: 14 residues. Losses at the gene ends were 6 bases for V and 5 bases for J; bases not matched to a gene: 6. CDR3 residues: CASSPLAGVNEQYF. For the CDR3, the DNA is TGTGCCAGCAGCCCACTAGCGGGAGTTAACGAGCAGTACTTC.

This clonotype has more than one count but fewer than ten. The chain joins TRBV29-1 to TRBJ1-1; TRBD1 might be the D (5 bases). The germline V gene has CDR1 SQVTM and CDR2 ANQGSEA. Trimming shortened V by 4 bases and J by 4 bases, and 13 bases separated the two germline ends. CDR3 size: 13 residues. The CDR3 bases are TGCAGCGTTGGTGCGGGGGTCGGCACTGAAGCTTTCTTT. Its translation: CSVGAGVGTEAFF.

This chain links TRBV27 with TRBJ2-1; D possibly corresponds to TRBD2 (6 bases). The CDR3 runs to 17 residues. V lost 4 bases and J 6 bases, leaving 22 bases between the germline ends. CDR1 and CDR2 (germline): MNHEY, SMNVEV (reference sequence). The CDR3 sequence is CASSSLLRDSPGNEQFF. CDR3 nucleotide sequence: TGTGCCAGCAGTTCGCTCCTCCGGGACTCCCCCGGCAATGAGCAGTTCTTC.

Only a few counts were recorded for this clonotype. The chain carries TRBV7-2 and TRBJ2-7, with D perhaps TRBD2 (6 bases). Germline V CDR1 and CDR2: SGHTA, FQGNSA. This CDR3 has 19 residues. V lost 1 base, J lost 1 base, and 23 bases lay in between. This CDR3 reads CASSLVPSVSGGSSYEQYF. The CDR3 DNA reads TGTGCCAGCAGCTTAGTCCCGTCAGTATCTGGGGGGTCATCCTACGAGCAGTACTTC.

The chain carries TRBV29-1 and TRBJ1-1, with a possible D match to TRBD1 (6 bases). Germline values: CDR1 SQVTM, CDR2 ANQGSEA. Deletions cut 5 bases from V and 4 bases from J, with 11 bases between. The CDR3 is made up of 12 amino acids. CDR3 residues: CSVFRGGTEAFF. The DNA for the CDR3 is TGCAGCGTTTTCAGGGGTGGCACTGAAGCTTTCTTT.

This clonotype was recorded a few times. J is TRBJ2-1 and V is TRBV11-2; the D gene is possibly TRBD1 (6 bases). Trimming shortened V by 5 bases and J by 7 bases, and 15 bases separated the two germline ends. CDR3 length: 14 amino acids. CDR1 SGHAT and CDR2 FQNNGV come from the germline V gene. This CDR3 reads CASSIIQGRNEQFF. DNA for the CDR3: TGTGCCAGCAGCATCATACAGGGTAGGAATGAGCAGTTCTTC.

This rearrangement joins TRBV28 to TRBJ2-5, with D uncertain. V was clipped by 3 bases and J by 5 bases, with 10 bases between them. This CDR3 has 13 residues. From germline, CDR1 is MDHEN and CDR2 SYDVKM. CDR3 region: CASSFNARETQYF. Written as DNA, the CDR3 is TGTGCCAGCAGTTTCAATGCCCGGGAGACCCAGTACTTC.

This clonotype has a handful of counts. The chain recombines TRBV12-3 or TRBV12-4 with TRBJ2-5; D is unresolved. The DNA end favors TRBJ2-7, so the J call may be wrong. CDR3 size: 14 residues. In DNA, the CDR3 is TGTGCCAGCAGTTTAGGTATAGGGTACTACGAGCAGTACTTC. Residues: CASSLGIGYYEQYF.

The chain employs TRBV13 and TRBJ2-7; 9 bases line up with TRBD1. J was trimmed by 5 bases and V by 2 bases; bases with no gene match: 10. CDR3 length equals 16 residues. CDR1 is PRHDT, CDR2 FYEKMQ, per germline (reference sequence). CDR3 sequence (DNA): TGTGCCAGCAGCTTAAGAGGCACAGGGGGCAGCGACGAGCAGTACTTC. Translation: CASSLRGTGGSDEQYF.

V gene TRBV5-1 combines with J gene TRBJ2-5; weak D call: TRBD1 (5 bases). The DNA end is more similar to TRBJ2-7, so the J call may be wrong. CDR3 length: 15 amino acids. Looked up from germline, CDR1 is SGHRS and CDR2 is YFSETQ. In nucleotides, the CDR3 is TGCGCCAGCAGCTTGGTTCCAGGGCCATCCTACGAGCAGTACTTC. This translates into CASSLVPGPSYEQYF.

This clonotype was seen a handful of times. The V call is TRBV29-1, the J call TRBJ1-3; the D gene is possibly TRBD1 (5 bases). V was shortened by 2 bases and J by 0 bases, with 11 bases between the two germline ends. Germline V gene sequence: CDR1 SQVTM, CDR2 ANQGSEA. CDR3 length: 15 amino acids. The CDR3 loop reads CSVESGLDSGNTIYF. The CDR3 DNA reads TGCAGCGTTGAATCAGGGTTGGACTCTGGAAACACCATATATTTT.

The table lists this clonotype with many counts. The rearrangement links TRBV29-1 to TRBJ2-5; 9 bases agree with TRBD1. CDR1 is SQVTM and CDR2 is ANQGSEA in the germline V gene. After removal of 7 bases from V and 5 bases from J, the junction contained 2 bases not matched to a gene. The CDR3 covers 11 residues. The CDR3, as DNA: TGCAGCGCACAGGGGGCTGAGACCCAGTACTTC. It codes for CSAQGAETQYF. Drawing the rest from reference TRBV29-1 and TRBJ2-5, the complete variable domain is SAVISQKPSRDICQRGTSLTIQCQVDSQVTMMFWYRQQPGQSLTLIATANQGSEATYESGFVIDKFPISRPNLTFSTLTVSNMSPEDSSIYLCSAQGAETQYFGPGTRLLVL.

Of note for this clonotype: Mismatch with germline at one junction end may stem from a read error. The rearrangement links TRBV7-9 to TRBJ1-4; D call uncertain. This CDR3 has 16 amino acids. Germline CDR1 is SEHNR and CDR2 is FQNEAQ (reference sequence). CDR3 bases: TGTGCCAGCAGCCGTTACGGAGGGAGCACTAATGGAAAACTGTTTTTT. Its translation: CASSRYGGSTNGKLFF.